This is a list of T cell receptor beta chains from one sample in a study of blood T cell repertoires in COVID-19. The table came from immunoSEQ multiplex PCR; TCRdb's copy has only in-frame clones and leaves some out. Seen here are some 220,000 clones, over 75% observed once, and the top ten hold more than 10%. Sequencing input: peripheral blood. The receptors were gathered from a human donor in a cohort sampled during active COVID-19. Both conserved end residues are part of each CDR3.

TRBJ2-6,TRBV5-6,CASSLAVWDRASGANVLTF
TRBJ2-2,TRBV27,CASRLWTGELFF
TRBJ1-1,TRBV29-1,CSGQGTGSTEAFF
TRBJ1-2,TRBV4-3,CASSQRDRDNYGYTF
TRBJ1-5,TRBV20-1,CSASTGDQPQHF
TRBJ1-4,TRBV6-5,CASSLNRGWGEKLFF
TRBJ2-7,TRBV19,CASKDSPSYEQYF
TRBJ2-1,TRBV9,CASSVGVSGYNEQFF
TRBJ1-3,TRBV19,CASSSRSAASGNTIYF
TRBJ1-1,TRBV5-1,CASRVRVNTEAFF
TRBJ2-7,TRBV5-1,CASSLALGSHEQYF
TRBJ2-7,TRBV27,CASSSLQDRVPYEQYF
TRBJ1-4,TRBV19,CATGTGRTNEKLFF
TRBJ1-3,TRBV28,CASRQGAAGNTIYF
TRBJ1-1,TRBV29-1,CSVVQTTNTEAFF